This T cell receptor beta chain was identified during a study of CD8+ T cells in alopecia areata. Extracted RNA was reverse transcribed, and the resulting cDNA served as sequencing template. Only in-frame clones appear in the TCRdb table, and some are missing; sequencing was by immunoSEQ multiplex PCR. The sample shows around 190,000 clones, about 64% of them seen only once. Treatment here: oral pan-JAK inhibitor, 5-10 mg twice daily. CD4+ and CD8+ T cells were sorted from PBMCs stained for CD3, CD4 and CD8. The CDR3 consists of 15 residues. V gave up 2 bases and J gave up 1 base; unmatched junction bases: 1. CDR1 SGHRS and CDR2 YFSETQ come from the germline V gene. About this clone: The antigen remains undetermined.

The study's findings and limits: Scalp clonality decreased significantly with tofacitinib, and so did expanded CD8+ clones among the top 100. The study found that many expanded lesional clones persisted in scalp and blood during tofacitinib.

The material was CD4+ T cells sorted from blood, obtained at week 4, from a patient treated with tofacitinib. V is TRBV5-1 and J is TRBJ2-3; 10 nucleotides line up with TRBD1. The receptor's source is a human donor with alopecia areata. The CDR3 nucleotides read TGCGCCAGCAGCTTTGGGACAGGGGGCACAGATACGCAGTATTTT. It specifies CASSFGTGGTDTQYF.